This passage covers 28 T cell receptor beta chains from one sample sequenced in a study of blood T cells in healthy people across ages. A second PCR, run for roughly 6 to 11 cycles, used a sample-barcoded 5' primer plus a J-beta primer mix. One entry per CDR3 protein, called by TCRdb with MiXCR from the 5' RACE reads. The sample includes about 800,000 distinct CDR3 sequences, roughly 64% seen only once; the top ten take 22%. Input material: blood. The receptor set was obtained from a man aged 25-45 years in good health.

The V gene is TRBV7-2, the J gene TRBJ2-7, with D perhaps matching TRBD1 or TRBD2 (5 bases each). V lost 1 base and J lost 0, with 13 bases in between. The germline V gene has CDR1 SGHTA and CDR2 FQGNSA. This CDR3 contains 16 residues. The CDR3 sequence: CASSLEGTSLSYEQYF. The CDR3 DNA reads TGTGCCAGCAGCTTAGAAGGGACCTCGCTCTCCTACGAGCAGTACTTC.

The V and J genes are TRBV2 and TRBJ1-2; TRBD1 is a possible D gene (5 bases). Germline lookup yields CDR1 SNHLY and CDR2 FYNNEI. The CDR3 covers 14 residues. Trimming pared 8 bases from V and 4 bases from J, leaving 17 bases between. The chain's CDR3 is CASRLGEGIYGYTF. The CDR3 region has the DNA TGTGCCAGCCGCCTCGGCGAGGGGATCTATGGCTACACCTTC.

This sequence joins TRBV3-1 and TRBJ2-1, with D perhaps being TRBD1 or TRBD2 (5 bases each). Trimming took 7 bases from V and 6 from J, leaving 13 bases between them. The CDR3 length is 13 residues. The V gene's germline CDR1 is LGHDT and CDR2 YNNKEL (reference sequence). CDR3 in amino acids: CASTLQGVNEQFF. DNA for the CDR3: TGTGCCAGCACCCTTCAGGGAGTCAATGAGCAGTTCTTC.

The chain carries TRBV29-1 and TRBJ1-1; no reliable D call. Germline lookup yields CDR1 SQVTM and CDR2 ANQGSEA. The CDR3 has 9 residues. The germline V and J ends were trimmed by 3 bases and 11 bases, with 7 bases remaining between them. CDR3 in DNA: TGCAGCGTTGACTTGGGGGCTTTCTTT. This encodes CSVDLGAFF.

The J gene is TRBJ2-6, the V gene TRBV2; 10 bases are a match to TRBD1. Germline lookup yields CDR1 SNHLY and CDR2 FYNNEI. The CDR3 runs 18 residues. V shed 6 bases, J shed 3 bases, and the junction held 11 bases outside the gene matches. The CDR3 is CASRPMTGGAGGANVLTF. CDR3 DNA: TGTGCCAGCAGACCAATGACAGGGGGCGCCGGTGGGGCCAACGTCCTGACTTTC. Full variable domain (missing parts from reference TRBV2 and TRBJ2-6): EPEVTQTPSHQVTQMGQEVILRCVPISNHLYFYWYRQILGQKVEFLVSFYNNEISEKSEIFDDQFSVERPDGSNFTLKIRSTKLEDSAMYFCASRPMTGGAGGANVLTFGAGSRLTVL.

This chain links TRBV9 with TRBJ2-6, with unresolved D. CDR1 is SGDLS, CDR2 YYNGEE, per germline. V was pared by 0 bases and J by 2 bases, with 12 bases between. The CDR3 covers 17 residues. The CDR3 here is CASSVDSRMAGANVLTF. CDR3 in DNA: TGTGCCAGCAGCGTAGATAGTCGCATGGCTGGGGCCAACGTCCTGACTTTC.

The chain employs TRBV27 and TRBJ2-7, with unresolved D. V lost 6 bases and J lost 3, with 12 bases in between. Germline loops: CDR1 MNHEY, CDR2 SMNVEV (reference sequence). This CDR3 has 13 residues. CDR3 sequence reads: CASRMTPLYEQYF. DNA for the CDR3: TGTGCCAGCAGAATGACCCCGCTCTACGAGCAGTACTTC.

This clonotype was counted many times. The chain links TRBV20-1 to TRBJ2-5; no clear D. The V end was cut by 5 bases, the J end by 3 bases, with 10 bases between. Germline values: CDR1 DFQATT, CDR2 SNEGSKA (reference sequence). CDR3 size: 12 residues. The DNA of the CDR3 is TGCAGTGCTCCCGCCAGCAAAGAGACCCAGTACTTC. The encoded protein is CSAPASKETQYF.

This chain uses TRBV29-1 with TRBJ2-3, with 9 bases matching TRBD2. This CDR3 has 15 residues. Germline values: CDR1 SQVTM, CDR2 ANQGSEA. J was trimmed by 6 bases and V by 4 bases; bases with no gene match: 11. The DNA of the CDR3 is TGCAGCGTTGTGGGCGTTAGCGGGAGTTCGGATACGCAGTATTTT. It specifies CSVVGVSGSSDTQYF.

In its sample, this clonotype was seen a few times. J is TRBJ2-1 and V is TRBV7-9; TRBD1 aligns across 9 bases. V was clipped by 3 bases and J by 6 bases; unmatched bases: 9. Germline V gene sequence: CDR1 SEHNR, CDR2 FQNEAQ (reference sequence). The CDR3 contains 16 residues. CDR3 in DNA: TGTGCCAGCAGCTTGGTGGGACAGGGTTCTTCCAATGAGCAGTTCTTC. Amino acid sequence: CASSLVGQGSSNEQFF.

The gene calls are TRBV5-5 and TRBJ1-2, with TRBD1 identical over 7 bases. The germline CDR1 and CDR2 sequences are SGHKS and YYEKEE (reference sequence). V was pared by 5 bases and J by 8 bases, with 12 bases of the junction left unmatched. The length of the CDR3 is 14 residues. The DNA of the CDR3 is TGTGCCAGCAGGTCGTATACAGGGGTCGTCGGCTACACCTTC. This sequence encodes CASRSYTGVVGYTF.

The chain combines TRBV12-3 or TRBV12-4 with TRBJ1-1, with D perhaps TRBD1 (6 bases). Between the trimmed V and J ends, which lost 7 bases and 4 bases, there was a span of 13 bases. The CDR3 has 13 residues. The CDR3 protein is CASILGRGTEAFF. The CDR3 DNA reads TGTGCCAGCATCCTGGGCAGGGGCACTGAAGCTTTCTTT.

This clonotype appeared a few times. The gene calls are TRBV12-3 or TRBV12-4 and TRBJ1-5; D might be TRBD1 (5 bases). Between the trimmed V and J ends, which lost 3 bases and 2 bases, there was a span of 11 bases. The CDR3 covers 15 residues. The CDR3 coding sequence is TGTGCCAGCAGTTTGGGGCAGGGTGGCAATCAGCCCCAGCATTTT. This sequence encodes CASSLGQGGNQPQHF.

The chain carries TRBV6-1 and TRBJ2-1; unclear D gene. The germline gives CDR1 MNHNS, CDR2 SASEGT. The CDR3 extends over 15 amino acids. V was clipped by 7 bases and J by 5 bases, with 18 bases between them. The CDR3 region has the DNA TGTGCCAGCACTAAAGTCCGGCTCAAGGACAATGAGCAGTTCTTC. Amino acids: CASTKVRLKDNEQFF.

V gene TRBV20-1 combines with J gene TRBJ1-2; D possibly corresponds to TRBD1 (6 bases). Germline V gene data show CDR1 as DFQATT and CDR2 as SNEGSKA (reference sequence). The CDR3 extends over 14 amino acids. The V end lost 0 bases, the J end lost 4 bases, and 12 bases lay between the germline ends. Here the CDR3 DNA reads TGCAGTGCTAGAGATCAGCAGGGGATCTATGGCTACACCTTC. The encoded protein is CSARDQQGIYGYTF.

The chain is built from TRBV30 and TRBJ2-1, with TRBD2 matching 7 bases. Trimming cost V 3 bases and J 6 bases; bases outside gene matches: 8. The germline gives CDR1 GTSNPN, CDR2 SVGIG (reference sequence). The CDR3 extends over 14 amino acids. The chain's CDR3 is CAWSWGLRGNEQFF. Written as DNA, the CDR3 is TGTGCCTGGAGCTGGGGACTAAGGGGCAATGAGCAGTTCTTC.

The CDR3 region has the DNA TGTGCCAGCAGCAATGGGCTAGCGGGAGCTCAGCAGTACTTC. Its translation: CASSNGLAGAQQYF. The chain uses TRBV6-2 or TRBV6-3 and TRBJ2-7; 10 nucleotides align to TRBD2. Trimming cost V 6 bases and J 8 bases; bases outside gene matches: 10. This CDR3 is built from 14 residues. Germline CDR1 and CDR2: MNHEY and SVGEGT.

In its sample, this clonotype was seen a few times. The J gene is TRBJ2-7, the V gene TRBV12-3 or TRBV12-4; D might be TRBD1 or TRBD2, each matching 5 bases. The assigned J gene may be wrong: the sequence end matches TRBJ2-5 better. The CDR3 has 14 residues. CDR3 sequence: CASRPGGRRETQYF. For the CDR3, the DNA is TGTGCCAGCAGACCTGGGGGACGTAGAGAGACCCAGTACTTC.

The gene calls are TRBV21-1 and TRBJ1-5; the D call of TRBD1 is as the table states it, not checked on the DNA. TRBV21-1 is assigned pseudogene status. This CDR3 spans 16 amino acids. The CDR3 DNA follows: TGTGCCAGCAGCTATTTCTCAGGGGGCGGTAATCAGCCCCAGCATTTT. This codes for CASSYFSGGGNQPQHF.

The chain couples TRBV6-5 to TRBJ2-7, with 9 bases lining up with TRBD1. The germline gives CDR1 MNHEY, CDR2 SVGAGI. This CDR3 region has 14 residues. Unmatched junction bases numbered 7, after V lost 5 bases and J lost 5 bases. Here the CDR3 DNA reads TGTGCCAGCAGTAAACCGGACAGGGGAGACGAGCAGTACTTC. It codes for CASSKPDRGDEQYF.

The V gene is TRBV2, the J gene TRBJ1-2; a possible D gene is TRBD1 (5 bases). Between the trimmed V and J ends, which lost 3 bases and 4 bases, there was a span of 15 bases. From germline, CDR1 is SNHLY and CDR2 FYNNEI. This CDR3 contains 15 residues. The CDR3 coding sequence is TGTGCCAGCAGTGAGACGAGGACACCTGTCTATGGCTACACCTTC. Its translation is CASSETRTPVYGYTF.

Only a few counts were recorded for this clonotype. This chain links TRBV5-1 with TRBJ2-3; 8 bases agree with TRBD2. CDR1 and CDR2 (germline): SGHRS, YFSETQ. The CDR3 is 16 residues long. With 4 bases clipped from V and 2 bases from J, the junction kept 9 bases outside the gene matches. CDR3 coding DNA: TGCGCCAGCAGCCGGGGAGCGGGGGCACCCACAGATACGCAGTATTTT. Protein: CASSRGAGAPTDTQYF.

The chain is built from TRBV6-5 and TRBJ2-1; tentatively, D is TRBD2 (7 bases). With 6 bases removed from V and 5 bases from J, the gap between germline ends came to 20 bases. This CDR3 is built from 16 residues. Germline assignment: CDR1 MNHEY and CDR2 SVGAGI. This chain's CDR3 is CASSPRGGGLDNEQFF. The CDR3 nucleotides read TGTGCCAGCAGCCCTAGGGGCGGGGGCCTCGACAATGAGCAGTTCTTC.

The chain uses TRBV4-1 and TRBJ1-5; TRBD1 might be the D (5 bases). Germline lookup yields CDR1 MGHRA and CDR2 YSYEKL. V lost 0 bases and J 10 bases, leaving 7 bases between the germline ends. The CDR3 runs 12 residues. The CDR3 DNA reads as TGCGCCAGCAGCCAAGATAGGGGACCCCAGCATTTT. This translates into CASSQDRGPQHF.

This chain uses TRBV7-2 with TRBJ1-2, with D unclear. CDR1 is SGHTA, CDR2 FQGNSA, per germline. The CDR3 loop spans 14 amino acids. V dropped 0 bases and J dropped 6 bases, with 11 bases sitting between them. CDR3 in DNA: TGTGCCAGCAGCTTAGCGCCCCGACTGGATGGCTACACCTTC. Translated, it gives CASSLAPRLDGYTF.

V is TRBV20-1 and J is TRBJ2-1; D remains ambiguous. V gave up 5 bases and J gave up 1 base, with 9 bases separating them. The germline CDR1 and CDR2 sequences are DFQATT and SNEGSKA (reference sequence). The CDR3 loop spans 13 amino acids. CDR3 in amino acids: CSAGSTSYNEQFF. DNA for the CDR3: TGCAGTGCTGGCAGTACTTCCTACAATGAGCAGTTCTTC.

The chain employs TRBV20-1 and TRBJ1-1; weak D call: TRBD1 (5 bases). Germline V gene data show CDR1 as DFQATT and CDR2 as SNEGSKA (reference sequence). The length of the CDR3 is 12 residues. V lost 4 bases, J lost 4 bases, and 10 bases lay in between. This CDR3 reads CSAIDRITEAFF. Written as DNA, the CDR3 is TGCAGTGCTATCGACAGAATCACTGAAGCTTTCTTT.

V gene TRBV7-9 combines with J gene TRBJ2-7; D is tentatively TRBD1 or TRBD2 (5 bases each). With 8 bases removed from V and 7 bases from J, the gap between germline ends came to 18 bases. The CDR3 has 13 amino acids. Germline V lookup: CDR1 SEHNR, CDR2 FQNEAQ (reference sequence). The CDR3 reads CASGSRSGGEQYF. The CDR3 coding sequence is TGTGCCAGCGGGAGCAGGAGTGGGGGTGAGCAGTACTTC.